Sequencing of this T cell receptor beta chain was carried out in a study of OX40 agonist ivuxolimab in advanced cancers. Study overall: A diagnosis of hepatocellular carcinoma, melanoma, renal cell or head and neck cancer was present in dose-escalation patients.

A word on this clone: No antigen is known for it.

Sequenced by immunoSEQ multiplex PCR; TCRdb stores in-frame clones only, minus some. The data hold 76,000 or so clones, with almost 85% observed a single time. Study results and limitations: Nonresponders included some who also had low normalized T-cell clonal expansion. No determination was made of the antigen specificity of the expanded peripheral T cells.

Germline V gene sequence: CDR1 MGHDK, CDR2 SYGVNS. The CDR3 is 13 amino acids. Trimming shortened V by 8 bases and J by 0 bases, and 10 bases separated the two germline ends. The sequence was obtained from an adult with an advanced solid tumor such as melanoma, head and neck, liver or kidney cancer. This rearrangement joins TRBV25-1 to TRBJ2-5, with D perhaps assigned TRBD1 or TRBD2 (5 bases each). The specimen was CD4+ or CD8+ T cells sorted from blood, collected in a trial of the OX40 agonist ivuxolimab. CDR3 protein: CASSRDHQETQYF. CDR3 bases: TGTGCCAGCTCCCGGGACCACCAAGAGACCCAGTACTTC.